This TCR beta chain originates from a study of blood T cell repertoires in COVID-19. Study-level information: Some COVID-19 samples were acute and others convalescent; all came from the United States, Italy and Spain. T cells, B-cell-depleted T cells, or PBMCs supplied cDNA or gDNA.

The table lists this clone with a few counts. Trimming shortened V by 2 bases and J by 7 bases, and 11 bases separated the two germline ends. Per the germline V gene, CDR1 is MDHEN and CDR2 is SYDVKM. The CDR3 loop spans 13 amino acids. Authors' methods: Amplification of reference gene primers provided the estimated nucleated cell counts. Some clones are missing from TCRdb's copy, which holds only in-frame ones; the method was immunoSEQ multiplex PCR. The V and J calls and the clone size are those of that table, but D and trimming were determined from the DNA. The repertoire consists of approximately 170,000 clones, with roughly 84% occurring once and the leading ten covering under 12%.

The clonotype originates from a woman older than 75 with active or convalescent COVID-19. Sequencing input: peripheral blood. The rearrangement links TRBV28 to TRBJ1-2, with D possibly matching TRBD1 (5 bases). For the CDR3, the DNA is TGTGCCAGCAGTTTACCCAGGGTGGGTGGCTACACCTTC. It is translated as CASSLPRVGGYTF.